The TCR beta chain described here comes from a study of CD8+CD57+ T cells in acquired aplastic anemia. Study findings and constraints: For CD8+ Simpson's diversity, patients and controls showed no significant difference. A set of twenty-nine CD8+ CDR3 sequences was shared between patients and controls, and these sequences appeared highly expressed in patients.

This clonotype was counted at least ten times. Its cognate antigen is unknown. Genomic DNA served as template for TCR beta VDJ and CDR3 profiling. TCRdb re-derived calls from the reads in MiXCR, one entry per CDR3 protein. The repertoire holds 150,000 to 200,000 distinct CDR3 sequences, with 46% as singletons. The ends were cut back, 0 bases at V and 6 bases at J, with 12 bases in the middle. Per the germline V gene, CDR1 is SGHVS and CDR2 is FQNEAQ. This CDR3 has 14 residues. Sequences were obtained from sorted CD4+, CD8+, or CD8+CD57+ T cells (not recorded which) from PBMCs. The TCR comes from a human donor in good health. The V and J genes are TRBV7-8 and TRBJ2-7, with D possibly being TRBD1 (5 bases). CDR3 coding DNA: TGTGCCAGCAGCTTAGCGCAGGGATCTCCCGAGCAGTACTTC. Residues: CASSLAQGSPEQYF.